The 10 T cell receptor beta chains listed next were all sequenced from one sample in a study of beta chain features in type 1 diabetes. General study results and limits: TCRB CDR3s from Type 1 diabetes patients were moderately but significantly shorter in all four CD4+ subsets.

TCRB transcripts that were expressed got sequenced, as all of the isolated RNA had been reverse transcribed. Data came from immunoSEQ multiplex PCR; TCRdb stores just in-frame clones and leaves some out. Among tens of thousands of clones listed, roughly 70% were seen once. For these receptors, no antigen is known. What was sequenced was Tregs from blood. The source of these receptors is a man aged 30-40 years with type 1 diabetes. Some clones in this sample may be carry-over from other donors' samples.

The V call is TRBV7-2, the J call TRBJ2-7, with TRBD1 as a possible D gene (5 bases). V was clipped by 5 bases and J by 0 bases, with 14 bases between them. The CDR3 loop spans 15 amino acids. Germline CDR1 reads SGHTA; CDR2 reads FQGNSA. The CDR3 loop is CASSIQASSSYEQYF. The CDR3 nucleotides read TGTGCCAGCAGCATACAGGCCTCAAGCTCCTACGAGCAGTACTTC.

CDR3 sequence reads: CASSSSTGYEQYF. The CDR3 DNA sequence: TGTGCCAGCAGCTCGAGCACGGGCTACGAGCAGTACTTC. The chain couples TRBV7-2 to TRBJ2-7; D gene unclear. This CDR3 has 13 residues. Germline CDR1 and CDR2: SGHTA and FQGNSA. Trimming cost V 4 bases and J 3 bases, with 10 bases left between them.

The chain carries TRBV21-1 and TRBJ2-3; TRBD2 is the table's D call, not checked against the DNA. TRBV21-1 is a pseudogene segment. The CDR3 sequence is 15 residues long. CDR3 sequence (DNA): TGTGCCAGCAGCCCAGGGCGGGGGAGCACAGATACGCAGTATTTT. Its protein product is CASSPGRGSTDTQYF.

This rearrangement joins TRBV6-5 to TRBJ1-2, with a possible D match to TRBD1 (5 bases). The CDR3 sequence is 12 residues long. The germline gives CDR1 MNHEY, CDR2 SVGAGI. V was cut by 5 bases and J by 4 bases, with 8 bases left in between. CDR3 protein: CASSRGAYGYTF. In nucleotides, the CDR3 is TGTGCCAGCAGTCGCGGGGCCTATGGCTACACCTTC.

This chain links TRBV5-6 with TRBJ1-6; unclear D gene. Germline lookup yields CDR1 SGHDT and CDR2 YYEEEE. The CDR3 has 13 residues. Deletions cut 4 bases from V and 7 bases from J, with 9 bases between. The CDR3 spells CASSQDGNSPLHF. DNA of the CDR3: TGTGCCAGCAGCCAAGACGGGAATTCACCCCTCCACTTT.

The chain is built from TRBV5-6 and TRBJ1-2, with 8 bases fitting TRBD1. The CDR3 loop spans 14 amino acids. The junction had 9 bases not matched to a gene; V was cut back by 3 bases and J by 8 bases. Per the germline V gene, CDR1 is SGHDT and CDR2 is YYEEEE. For the CDR3, the DNA is TGTGCCAGCAGCTACCGGGACAGGATGAGAGGCTACACCTTC. Its translation is CASSYRDRMRGYTF.

This sequence joins TRBV6-5 and TRBJ1-4; tentative D call: TRBD1 (5 bases). CDR1 and CDR2 (germline): MNHEY, SVGAGI. The CDR3 contains 14 residues. Trimming left V 3 bases short and J 3 bases short, with 8 bases between. The CDR3 loop is CASSYGGSNEKLFF. CDR3 nucleotide sequence: TGTGCCAGCAGTTATGGGGGGTCTAATGAAAAACTGTTTTTT.

This chain joins TRBV14 and TRBJ2-3; 8 bases are a match to TRBD1. CDR1 and CDR2 (germline): SGHDN, FVKESK. CDR3 length: 16 residues. Trimming cost V 2 bases and J 1 base; bases outside gene matches: 5. CDR3 nucleotides: TGTGCCAGCAGCCAAAGGCCGGGACAGGGCACAGATACGCAGTATTTT. Translated, it gives CASSQRPGQGTDTQYF.

This clone was picked up a small number of times. V is TRBV28 and J is TRBJ2-1; 9 positions agree with TRBD1. CDR3 length: 15 amino acids. CDR1 is MDHEN, CDR2 SYDVKM, per germline. J gave up 7 bases and V 4 bases, and 8 bases lay outside the gene matches. The chain's CDR3 is CASSYPGQGGNEQFF. As DNA, the CDR3 is TGTGCCAGCAGTTATCCGGGACAGGGTGGTAATGAGCAGTTCTTC.

The genes are TRBV4-2 and TRBJ1-1, with TRBD1 matching 7 bases. The CDR3 length is 19 residues. Unmatched junction bases numbered 15, after V lost 1 base and J lost 1 base. CDR1 is LGHNA and CDR2 is YNFKEQ in the germline V gene. The CDR3 nucleotides are TGTGCCAGCAGCCAAGTCATCCGCCGGGACAGTAGATGGAACACTGAAGCTTTCTTT. It translates to CASSQVIRRDSRWNTEAFF.